These T cell receptor beta chains were read from a single sample in a study of blood T cell repertoires in COVID-19. Sequenced by immunoSEQ multiplex PCR; TCRdb stores in-frame clones only, minus some. The table has about 480,000 clones, approximately 92% seen once. What was sequenced was peripheral blood. The receptor source for this set is a man in his late teens or twenties with COVID-19, enrolled during active disease. Each CDR3 is given with its conserved first and last residue.

j_gene | v_gene | CDR3aa
TRBJ2-2 | TRBV27 | CASRPTRDRGFLAGELFF
TRBJ2-5 | TRBV15 | CATTRDRGQETQYF
TRBJ2-1 | TRBV24-1 | CATLAGGLNNEQFF
TRBJ1-2 | TRBV20-1 | CSAQMEGYTF
TRBJ1-5 | TRBV7-2 | CASSLAVNSNQPQHF
TRBJ1-3 | TRBV12-3/TRBV12-4 | CASSQTRNTIYF
TRBJ1-2 | TRBV5-1 | CASYSNYGYTF
TRBJ2-1 | TRBV11-3 | CASSLARHNEQFF
TRBJ2-3 | TRBV6-5 | CASRPKGLATETQYF
TRBJ1-3 | TRBV7-8 | CASSSASYNSGNTIYF
TRBJ2-5 | TRBV10-2 | CASSFLVQETQYF
TRBJ2-5 | TRBV6-5 | CASRTGISKETQYF
TRBJ2-1 | TRBV10-3 | CAISEIGTSGRNEQFF
TRBJ1-1 | TRBV2 | CASSPPGGVNTEAFF
TRBJ1-2 | TRBV4-1 | CASSQEGGVNYYGYTF
TRBJ2-1 | TRBV5-4 | CASGEVASYGNEQFF
TRBJ2-7 | TRBV2 | CASKSFDRYEQYF
TRBJ2-1 | TRBV21-1 | CASSKTSGSWDEQFF
TRBJ1-2 | TRBV2 | CASRIRVGYTF
TRBJ2-3 | TRBV19 | CASSGLAGTDTQYF
TRBJ2-7 | TRBV11-2 | CASSRGRGSYEQYF
TRBJ1-5 | TRBV30 | CAWSGNGDQPQHF
TRBJ1-1 | TRBV3-1/TRBV3-2 | CASSQSTLAPFF
TRBJ2-1 | TRBV18 | CASSGGTGNNEQFF